The 25 T cell receptor beta chains below come from one sample, sequenced in a study of CD8 T cells in Susac syndrome. An input of about 0.5 to 1 ug of RNA was subjected to reverse transcription using random hexamers. One entry per CDR3 protein results from TCRdb running MiXCR on the immunoSEQ multiplex PCR reads. The repertoire holds about 84,000 distinct CDR3 sequences, with over 85% as singletons. Sequencing was carried out using CD8+ T cells from PBMCs. These receptors were taken from a human donor in good health.

The V call is TRBV15, the J call TRBJ2-2, with 7 positions matching TRBD1. Germline lookup yields CDR1 LNHNV and CDR2 YYDKDF (reference sequence). The length of the CDR3 is 16 residues. Unmatched junction bases numbered 9, after V lost 6 bases and J lost 2 bases. The DNA of the CDR3 is TGTGCCACCAGTACACAGGGGACCTTCAACACCGGGGAGCTGTTTTTT. It encodes CATSTQGTFNTGELFF. Drawing the rest from reference TRBV15 and TRBJ2-2, the complete variable domain is DAMVIQNPRYQVTQFGKPVTLSCSQTLNHNVMYWYQQKSSQAPKLLFHYYDKDFNNEADTPDNFQSRRPNTSFCFLDIRSPGLGDTAMYLCATSTQGTFNTGELFFGEGSRLTVL.

The CDR3 sequence is CASSYINTGNQPQHF. In nucleotides, the CDR3 is TGTGCCAGCAGTTACATCAACACCGGCAATCAGCCCCAGCATTTT. The rearrangement links TRBV2 to TRBJ1-5; D not resolved. The V end was cut by 5 bases, the J end by 2 bases, with 13 bases between. Looked up from germline, CDR1 is SNHLY and CDR2 is FYNNEI. CDR3 size: 15 residues.

The chain joins TRBV5-6 to TRBJ1-1, with 8 bases lining up with TRBD1. V was clipped by 2 bases and J by 1 base; unmatched bases: 1. CDR3 size: 14 residues. The germline CDR1 and CDR2 sequences are SGHDT and YYEEEE. This CDR3 reads CASSFDRGNTEAFF. CDR3 DNA sequence: TGTGCCAGCAGCTTCGACAGGGGGAACACTGAAGCTTTCTTT.

CDR3 in DNA: TGTGCCAGCAGCGAGGGGAGGGAACCTGAAGCTTTCTTT. It specifies CASSEGREPEAFF. The chain links TRBV9 to TRBJ1-1; perhaps TRBD1 as D (5 bases). CDR3 length: 13 residues. Trimming stripped 3 bases from V and 6 bases from J, with 12 bases between. Germline loops: CDR1 SGDLS, CDR2 YYNGEE.

V is TRBV9 and J is TRBJ2-7; D unclear. The V end lost 0 bases, the J end lost 7 bases, and 14 bases lay between the germline ends. CDR3 length equals 14 residues. Germline CDR1 and CDR2: SGDLS and YYNGEE. CDR3 DNA: TGTGCCAGCAGCGTAGAATATTTCGCCAGGGAGCAGTACTTC. Translating gives CASSVEYFAREQYF. The full variable domain, rest sourced from reference TRBV9 and TRBJ2-7, is DSGVTQTPKHLITATGQRVTLRCSPRSGDLSVYWYQQSLDQGLQFLIQYYNGEERAKGNILERFSAQQFPDLHSELNLSSLELGDSALYFCASSVEYFAREQYFGPGTRLTVT.

J is TRBJ1-1 and V is TRBV27; no definite D call. Germline V gene lookup returns CDR1 MNHEY and CDR2 SMNVEV (reference sequence). This CDR3 is 13 amino acids long. Trimming removed 5 bases from V and 7 bases from J, with 14 bases in between. Here the CDR3 DNA reads TGTGCCAGCAGTCCTATCTCGACGGGTGAAGCTTTCTTT. It yields the protein CASSPISTGEAFF.

The rearrangement links TRBV12-3 or TRBV12-4 to TRBJ1-6; unclear D gene. V gave up 2 bases and J gave up 8 bases, with 16 bases separating them. The CDR3 spans 16 residues. DNA for the CDR3: TGTGCCAGCAGTTTAATTTGGGGAGGTTTCTATTCACCCCTCCACTTT. Its protein product is CASSLIWGGFYSPLHF.

The chain employs TRBV2 and TRBJ2-3; unclear D gene. Trimming shortened V by 1 base and J by 0 bases, and 8 bases separated the two germline ends. Germline lookup yields CDR1 SNHLY and CDR2 FYNNEI. The CDR3 runs 15 residues. The CDR3 here is CASSEGVTSTDTQYF. In nucleotides, the CDR3 is TGTGCCAGCAGTGAAGGAGTAACTAGCACAGATACGCAGTATTTT.

This chain connects TRBV6-5 to TRBJ2-1, with D maybe TRBD2 (6 bases). V shed 2 bases and J shed 0 bases, with 14 bases lying between them. CDR3 length: 17 amino acids. In germline, CDR1 is MNHEY, CDR2 SVGAGI. The CDR3 DNA follows: TGTGCCAGCAGTTACCCCCGGGACTCCAGCTCCTACAATGAGCAGTTCTTC. Translating gives CASSYPRDSSSYNEQFF.

CDR3 nucleotide sequence: TGTGCCAGCAGCTTTAACGTCCGGACTGGGGAAGAGACCCAGTACTTC. Amino acids: CASSFNVRTGEETQYF. This chain links TRBV7-9 with TRBJ2-5, with a weak D call TRBD2 (5 bases). Germline lookup yields CDR1 SEHNR and CDR2 FQNEAQ (reference sequence). The germline V and J ends were trimmed by 3 bases and 3 bases, with 17 bases remaining between them. The CDR3 loop spans 16 amino acids.

The chain employs TRBV12-5 and TRBJ1-1, with D possibly being TRBD1 (6 bases). The germline CDR1 and CDR2 sequences are LGHNT and FRNRAP. CDR3 length: 14 residues. The ends were cut back, 9 bases at V and 1 base at J, with 15 bases in the middle. CDR3 protein: CASEKGERNTEAFF. The CDR3 bases are TGTGCTAGCGAGAAGGGGGAGAGGAACACTGAAGCTTTCTTT.

The genes are TRBV7-2 and TRBJ2-7, with D perhaps given as TRBD1 or TRBD2 (5 bases each). CDR3 size: 14 residues. The V end was cut by 3 bases, the J end by 2 bases, with 11 bases between. Per the germline V gene, CDR1 is SGHTA and CDR2 is FQGNSA. Here the CDR3 reads CASSFGTQTYEQYF. The CDR3 DNA reads as TGTGCCAGCAGCTTTGGGACCCAGACCTACGAGCAGTACTTC.

V is TRBV5-6 and J is TRBJ1-1; no clear D. V was trimmed by 5 bases and J by 11 bases, leaving 16 bases between them. The CDR3 has 12 residues. Germline V gives CDR1 SGHDT, CDR2 YYEEEE. This chain's CDR3 is CASRLNEVEAFF. CDR3 sequence (DNA): TGTGCCAGCAGGCTAAACGAGGTGGAGGCTTTCTTT. The full variable domain, in which reference TRBV5-6 and TRBJ1-1 provide the parts outside the CDR3, is DAGVTQSPTHLIKTRGQQVTLRCSPKSGHDTVSWYQQALGQGPQFIFQYYEEEERQRGNFPDRFSGHQFPNYSSELNVNALLLGDSALYLCASRLNEVEAFFGQGTRLTVV.

The J gene is TRBJ1-5, the V gene TRBV29-1; D remains ambiguous. The CDR3 totals 12 residues. The germline CDR1 and CDR2 sequences are SQVTM and ANQGSEA. Trimming pared 6 bases from V and 5 bases from J, leaving 11 bases between. The CDR3 here is CSVKAGDQPQHF. The CDR3 bases are TGCAGCGTGAAAGCTGGGGATCAGCCCCAGCATTTT. The entire variable domain, with the rest obtained from reference TRBV29-1 and TRBJ1-5, is as follows: SAVISQKPSRDICQRGTSLTIQCQVDSQVTMMFWYRQQPGQSLTLIATANQGSEATYESGFVIDKFPISRPNLTFSTLTVSNMSPEDSSIYLCSVKAGDQPQHFGDGTRLSIL.

The V and J genes are TRBV6-1 and TRBJ2-7; D perhaps matches TRBD2 (5 bases). From germline, CDR1 is MNHNS and CDR2 SASEGT. V was clipped by 5 bases and J by 0 bases, with 23 bases between them. This CDR3 is 18 amino acids long. The CDR3 is CASSLQRVHLRGSYEQYF. The DNA for the CDR3 is TGTGCCAGCAGTCTCCAACGCGTACACCTTCGGGGCTCCTACGAGCAGTACTTC.

DNA for the CDR3: TGCAGTGCTAGAGATAAGATCAGGACCTACGAGCAGTACTTC. Amino acid sequence: CSARDKIRTYEQYF. V and J are TRBV20-1 and TRBJ2-7; D unclear. Per germline, CDR1 DFQATT and CDR2 SNEGSKA (reference sequence). This CDR3 is built from 14 residues. V lost 0 bases and J 2 bases, leaving 11 bases between the germline ends.

The J gene is TRBJ2-5, the V gene TRBV9; D gene unclear. Germline assignment: CDR1 SGDLS and CDR2 YYNGEE. This CDR3 region has 16 residues. V lost 4 bases and J 2 bases, leaving 18 bases between the germline ends. CDR3 sequence: CASSPSLTTSQETQYF. CDR3 in DNA: TGTGCCAGCAGCCCCAGCCTGACCACTTCTCAAGAGACCCAGTACTTC.

CDR3 sequence reads: CASSSPRETTNYGYTF. In DNA, the CDR3 is TGTGCCAGCAGCTCGCCGCGGGAAACGACGAACTATGGCTACACCTTC. The V call is TRBV7-9, the J call TRBJ1-2; D gene uncertain. V lost 4 bases to trimming and J lost 2 bases, with 17 bases between them. Per germline, CDR1 SEHNR and CDR2 FQNEAQ (reference sequence). CDR3 length equals 16 residues. Variable domain in full (rest from reference TRBV7-9 and TRBJ1-2): DTGVSQNPRHKITKRGQNVTFRCDPISEHNRLYWYRQTLGQGPEFLTYFQNEAQLEKSRLLSDRFSAERPKGSFSTLEIQRTEQGDSAMYLCASSSPRETTNYGYTFGSGTRLTVV.

This clonotype appeared once. V usage is TRBV5-1 and J usage is TRBJ2-3, with a possible D match to TRBD1 (5 bases). This CDR3 is 14 amino acids long. CDR1 SGHRS and CDR2 YFSETQ come from the germline V gene. V lost 7 bases, J lost 2 bases, and 14 bases lay in between. CDR3: CASGLGDSTDTQYF. The CDR3 DNA reads TGCGCCAGCGGGCTAGGGGATTCCACAGATACGCAGTATTTT.

The chain has TRBV12-3 or TRBV12-4 and TRBJ1-2, with D unresolved. The V gene lost 5 bases and the J gene lost 8 bases, with 15 bases spanning the gap. The CDR3 consists of 13 residues. The CDR3 loop is CASSLRPALGYTF. CDR3 in DNA: TGTGCCAGCAGTCTCCGACCGGCTTTAGGCTACACCTTC.

This chain connects TRBV29-1 to TRBJ2-7; weak D call: TRBD2 (6 bases). The V gene lost 3 bases and the J gene lost 4 bases, with 19 bases spanning the gap. CDR1 SQVTM and CDR2 ANQGSEA come from the germline V gene. The CDR3 spans 15 residues. The CDR3 nucleotides are TGCAGCGTTGACACAGGAGACGGAGGGGCTTACGAGCAGTACTTC. Translating gives CSVDTGDGGAYEQYF.

The chain is built from TRBV11-2 and TRBJ2-5; 8 bases agree with TRBD2. Unmatched junction bases numbered 11, after V lost 5 bases and J lost 6 bases. The CDR3 extends over 15 amino acids. Germline lookup yields CDR1 SGHAT and CDR2 FQNNGV. This CDR3 is CASSLGLALGQTQYF. The CDR3 nucleotides are TGTGCCAGCAGCCTAGGACTAGCCCTCGGGCAGACCCAGTACTTC.

A few counts support this clonotype. The V call is TRBV15, the J call TRBJ2-2, with TRBD2 matching 10 bases. Germline V gene sequence: CDR1 LNHNV, CDR2 YYDKDF (reference sequence). The junction had 3 bases not matched to a gene; V was cut back by 1 base and J by 7 bases. This CDR3 spans 15 amino acids. CDR3 nucleotide sequence: TGTGCCACCAGCAGAGTGACTAGCGGGTACGGGGAGCTGTTTTTT. This sequence encodes CATSRVTSGYGELFF.

This clonotype was observed a single time. The chain uses TRBV9 and TRBJ1-5; D is possibly TRBD1 (5 bases). The CDR3 is 14 residues long. Trimming stripped 7 bases from V and 7 bases from J, with 18 bases between. Looked up from germline, CDR1 is SGDLS and CDR2 is YYNGEE. CDR3 DNA sequence: TGTGCCAGCTCCCCGGGGGAGTTCGGGCAGCCCCAGCATTTT. Its translation is CASSPGEFGQPQHF.

The V call is TRBV29-1, the J call TRBJ1-3, with TRBD1 matching over 8 bases. V lost 6 bases, J lost 3 bases, and 7 bases stayed unmatched. CDR3 length: 14 residues. Germline CDR1 SQVTM, CDR2 ANQGSEA. In DNA, the CDR3 is TGCAGCGTGGTACAGGGGGTTGGTGGAAACACCATATATTTT. Amino acid sequence: CSVVQGVGGNTIYF.